A single sample is the source of the 8 T cell receptor beta chains below, sequenced in a study of response to subunit inactivated influenza vaccine (dated by TCRdb to 2016 to 2018). The method was RT-PCR. Sequencing was carried out with an Illumina HiSeq 2500. TCRdb's own reprocessing of the public reads used fastp at Q25 and MiXCR and kept productive beta chains. CDR3 protein sequences are deduplicated, and each keeps its most common genes and DNA. The sample contains roughly 500,000 distinct CDR3 sequences, 16% of them found a single time. 2.5% to 3.5% of the sample is taken by the ten largest. The sequences come from CD4+ T cells sorted from PBMCs, collected roughly 24 months after vaccination. These receptors all stem from a man aged 50 to 69 who received an inactivated influenza vaccine. Donor details come from another sample of the same person, matched by shared clones.

The chain is built from TRBV15 and TRBJ1-3; TRBD1 aligns across 7 bases. Germline V gene sequence: CDR1 LNHNV, CDR2 YYDKDF (reference sequence). The CDR3 contains 17 residues. With V trimmed by 1 base and J by 1 base, 7 bases remained unmatched. The DNA for the CDR3 is TGTGCCACCAGCAGAGCGGACAGGTTGGTGTCTGGAAACACCATATATTTT. Translated, it gives CATSRADRLVSGNTIYF.

This clonotype was counted between two and nine times. This chain uses TRBV12-3 or TRBV12-4 with TRBJ2-4, with 8 bases fitting TRBD2. Trimming took 6 bases from V and 0 from J; bases not matched to a gene: 4. The length of the CDR3 is 15 residues. As DNA, the CDR3 is TGTGCCAGCAGCACGGGGGGGGGAGCCAAAAACATTCAGTACTTC. Translating it yields CASSTGGGAKNIQYF.

The V and J genes are TRBV5-1 and TRBJ2-3, with D possibly called TRBD1 or TRBD2 (6 bases each). This CDR3 comprises 16 residues. V gave up 0 bases and J gave up 3 bases, with 14 bases separating them. Germline V gene data show CDR1 as SGHRS and CDR2 as YFSETQ. The chain's CDR3 is CASSLVPGARTDTQYF. The DNA for the CDR3 is TGCGCCAGCAGCTTGGTCCCGGGGGCGAGGACAGATACGCAGTATTTT.

V is TRBV4-2 and J is TRBJ2-7; D may be TRBD1 (5 bases). This CDR3 contains 15 residues. V lost 0 bases, J lost 0 bases, and 9 bases lay in between. Germline lookup yields CDR1 LGHNA and CDR2 YNFKEQ. The CDR3 reads CASSQDQQASYEQYF. CDR3 sequence (DNA): TGTGCCAGCAGCCAAGATCAACAGGCCTCCTACGAGCAGTACTTC.

This clonotype was seen a handful of times. The chain has TRBV7-9 and TRBJ2-7, with D possibly being TRBD1 (5 bases). Germline V lookup: CDR1 SEHNR, CDR2 FQNEAQ (reference sequence). CDR3 length: 12 amino acids. CDR3 sequence: CASGTGNYEQYF. CDR3 coding DNA: TGTGCAAGTGGTACAGGCAACTACGAGCAGTACTTC.

This clonotype was counted between two and nine times. This chain links TRBV20-1 with TRBJ2-3; 11 nucleotides agree with TRBD2. The CDR3 extends over 18 amino acids. In germline, CDR1 is DFQATT, CDR2 SNEGSKA (reference sequence). The ends lost 2 bases at V and 5 bases at J; junction bases unmatched: 15. CDR3 nucleotides: TGCAGTGCTAGAACACCCCCCTTTACTAGCGGGGGCGGAGATACGCAGTATTTT. Translated, it gives CSARTPPFTSGGGDTQYF.

The V and J genes are TRBV11-2 and TRBJ1-5; TRBD1 matches at 7 bases. The CDR3 is 18 residues long. Germline lookup yields CDR1 SGHAT and CDR2 FQNNGV. J lost 0 bases, V lost 5 bases, and 13 bases had no gene match. This CDR3 reads CASSPAVGTVYSNQPQHF. The CDR3 DNA is TGTGCCAGCAGCCCCGCGGTCGGGACAGTTTATAGCAATCAGCCCCAGCATTTT.

In the case of this clonotype: One end of the junction fails to match germline, which may point to a read error. J is TRBJ1-2 and V is TRBV4-2; D not certain. Looked up from germline, CDR1 is LGHNA and CDR2 is YNFKEQ. This CDR3 is built from 14 residues. In nucleotides, the CDR3 is TGTGCCAACAGCCAAGATCCGCAAGACTATGGCTACACCTTC. This gives the protein CANSQDPQDYGYTF.